This is a list of T cell receptor beta chains from one sample in a study of blood T cell repertoires in COVID-19. Method: immunoSEQ multiplex PCR; TCRdb's copy keeps in-frame clones and lacks some. Of 35,000 to 50,000 clones listed, about 90% are singletons. The sample comprised peripheral blood. These receptors were taken from a woman in her 30s in a cohort sampled during active COVID-19. The CDR3 runs from the conserved cysteine through the conserved F or W. The order of the fields is V gene, clone size, D gene, J gene, CDR3 length, CDR3 DNA, CDR3 protein. A D gene is named only where the DNA matches it firmly. Only part of the rows carry a size: once, few, many, or a class if the clone is expanded.

>TRBV3-1/TRBV3-2|.|TRBD2|TRBJ2-5|14
TGTGCCAGCAGCCGGCTAGCGGGAGTCGAGACCCAGTACTTC
CASSRLAGVETQYF
>TRBV6-6|.|TRBD1|TRBJ1-5|14
TGTGCCAGCAGTATACAGGGGGGCATGCAGCCCCAGCATTTT
CASSIQGGMQPQHF
>TRBV7-2|.|.|TRBJ1-5|12
TGTGCCAGCAGCTTTTACAACCAGCCCCAGCATTTT
CASSFYNQPQHF
>TRBV28|once|.|TRBJ1-2|14
TGTGCCACCGGGACTCCCTTGTCTAACTATGGCTACACCTTC
CATGTPLSNYGYTF
>TRBV15|.|TRBD2|TRBJ2-7|13
TGTGCCACCAGCAGAGATGGGGGGGATTCCTCGCAGTTC
CATSRDGGDSSQF
>TRBV10-1|few|.|TRBJ1-3|13
TGCGCCAGCAGTGTTTCAGGGGGAAACACCATATATTTT
CASSVSGGNTIYF
>TRBV6-2/TRBV6-3|.|TRBD2|TRBJ2-2|18
TGTGCCAGCAGTTACTCGAGGACTAGCGGGAGGATTACCGGGGAGCTGTTTTTT
CASSYSRTSGRITGELFF
>TRBV29-1|.|.|TRBJ2-5|12
TGCAGCGCCAATTGGCTAGGAGAGACCCAGTACTTC
CSANWLGETQYF
>TRBV15|once|TRBD2|TRBJ2-1|15
TGTGCCACCAGCACCCGGCGGGAGCGTTACAATGAGCAGTTCTTC
CATSTRRERYNEQFF
>TRBV5-1|.|.|TRBJ1-4|15
TGCGCCAGCAGCGGAGGCAGGGGAACTAATGAAAAACTGTTTTTT
CASSGGRGTNEKLFF
>TRBV6-5|.|.|TRBJ2-6|15
TGTGCCAGCAGTTACTCCACAGGTGGGGCCAACGTCCTGACTTTC
CASSYSTGGANVLTF
>TRBV25-1|.|TRBD1|TRBJ1-2|15
TGTGCCAGCAGTTATGACAGGGGGACGGCCTATGGCTACACCTTC
CASSYDRGTAYGYTF
>TRBV2|few|TRBD1|TRBJ1-2|16
TGTGCCAGCAGTGGGGGACAGTGGGGGACTAACTATGGCTACACCTTC
CASSGGQWGTNYGYTF
>TRBV6-4|.|TRBD1|TRBJ2-1|15
TGTGCCAGCAGTTCCGGGACAGGCCCCTACAATGAGCAGTTCTTC
CASSSGTGPYNEQFF
>TRBV12-5|.|TRBD2|TRBJ2-3|17
TGTGCTAGTGGTTTGGACCCGGGACTAGCGGGAACAGATACGCAGTATTTT
CASGLDPGLAGTDTQYF
>TRBV19|few|.|TRBJ2-2|13
TGTGCCAGTAGTATAGCGAGCACCGGGGAGCTGTTTTTT
CASSIASTGELFF